This record looks at one TCR beta chain sequence and its context. The sample belongs to a study of cytomegalovirus exposure and HLA in healthy donors. In the PCR, 60 Vbeta and 13 Jbeta primers were used. The method was immunoSEQ multiplex PCR; TCRdb's version includes in-frame clones alone and lacks a portion of them. The table includes about 140,000 clones, about 66% detected once. In nominal health when sampled, donors likely had unrecorded immune exposures nonetheless. J was trimmed by 6 bases and V by 3 bases; bases with no gene match: 6. This CDR3 comprises 15 residues. Germline values: CDR1 LGHNA, CDR2 YNFKEQ.

Sequenced sample: PBMCs. The gene calls are TRBV4-2 and TRBJ1-5; TRBD1 agrees at 9 bases. The source is a male donor in good health and CMV-seronegative. CDR3 amino acids: CASSQDGTGLQPQHF. The CDR3 region has the DNA TGTGCCAGCAGCCAGGACGGGACAGGGCTTCAGCCCCAGCATTTT.